This record covers a single TCR beta chain. The length of the CDR3 is 14 residues. Looked up from germline, CDR1 is SNHLY and CDR2 is FYNNEI. V was trimmed by 8 bases and J by 4 bases, leaving 14 bases between them. Each CDR3 protein gets one entry after TCRdb re-called the reads with MiXCR. The top ten clones hold approximately 9.9% of a sample with roughly 150,000 distinct CDR3 sequences, about 25% of them seen once. This entry comes from a study of T cell repertoires in cytomegalovirus infection. This TCR came from a human donor in good health (CMV status not recorded). Some clones in this sample may be carry-over from other donors' samples. The chain employs TRBV2 and TRBJ2-2; a weak D match, TRBD1 (6 bases). The sample was PBMCs. The CDR3 nucleotides read TGTGCCAGCCGCCGGGACACGGGCACCGGGGAGCTGTTTTTT. Translated: CASRRDTGTGELFF. Based on the CDR3 plus reference TRBV2 and TRBJ2-2, the full variable domain is EPEVTQTPSHQVTQMGQEVILRCVPISNHLYFYWYRQILGQKVEFLVSFYNNEISEKSEIFDDQFSVERPDGSNFTLKIRSTKLEDSAMYFCASRRDTGTGELFFGEGSRLTVL.